A single sample gave rise to the 24 T cell receptor beta chains below, sequenced in a study of T cell changes during pregnancy in multiple sclerosis. Only in-frame clones appear in the TCRdb table, and some are missing; sequencing was by immunoSEQ multiplex PCR. The profile shows tens of thousands of clones, approximately 95% of them singletons. This material consisted of peripheral blood, taken in the second trimester of pregnancy. The receptors were sampled from a female donor in good health, enrolled as a control in a pregnancy study.

The gene calls are TRBV7-2 and TRBJ2-5, with D maybe TRBD1 (5 bases). The CDR3 contains 14 residues. Germline-derived CDR1 and CDR2 are SGHTA and FQGNSA. Trimming took 1 base from V and 6 from J, leaving 12 bases between them. The chain's CDR3 is CASSLDRLGKTQYF. In DNA form, the CDR3 reads TGTGCCAGCAGCTTAGACAGGTTGGGCAAGACCCAGTACTTC.

This clone was recorded a few times. This sequence joins TRBV30 and TRBJ2-7, with D perhaps TRBD2 (5 bases). CDR1 and CDR2 from the germline V gene are GTSNPN and SVGIG (reference sequence). The CDR3 contains 11 residues. The V end was cut by 3 bases, the J end by 4 bases, with 7 bases between. The chain's CDR3 is CAWRPGYEQYF. The CDR3 DNA is TGTGCCTGGAGGCCGGGGTACGAGCAGTACTTC.

This rearrangement joins TRBV11-2 to TRBJ2-5; possible D gene TRBD2, 6 bases. This CDR3 spans 16 amino acids. CDR1 is SGHAT and CDR2 is FQNNGV in the germline V gene. The V and J ends lost 4 bases and 1 base respectively, with 16 bases between them. The DNA for the CDR3 is TGTGCCAGCAGCTGGTTCAGGCAGCGGGTCCAAGAGACCCAGTACTTC. This translates into CASSWFRQRVQETQYF.

The chain joins TRBV5-1 to TRBJ2-1; D not certain. Germline-derived CDR1 and CDR2 are SGHRS and YFSETQ. This CDR3 has 14 amino acids. The V end was cut by 0 bases, the J end by 11 bases, with 15 bases between. Here the CDR3 DNA reads TGCGCCAGCAGCTTGGCCCCCGACGGGTTTCAGCAGTTCTTC. Amino acids: CASSLAPDGFQQFF.

The genes are TRBV6-6 and TRBJ1-5; no definite D call. Germline-derived CDR1 and CDR2 are MNHNY and SVGAGI (reference sequence). V was pared by 4 bases and J by 3 bases, with 13 bases between. The CDR3 spans 15 residues. The CDR3 is CASSWLPGDNQPQHF. The CDR3 DNA follows: TGTGCCAGCAGTTGGCTACCGGGAGACAATCAGCCCCAGCATTTT.

V is TRBV5-1 and J is TRBJ2-3; D possibly corresponds to TRBD2 (6 bases). The CDR3 consists of 16 residues. V was shortened by 5 bases and J by 0 bases, with 16 bases between the two germline ends. CDR1 and CDR2 (germline): SGHRS, YFSETQ. The CDR3 reads CASSLEGLGSTDTQYF. In nucleotides, the CDR3 is TGCGCCAGCAGTCTGGAGGGACTGGGTAGCACAGATACGCAGTATTTT.

In DNA, the CDR3 is TGTGCCAGCAGTTTGGGCGGGAGCGACACCGGGGAGCTGTTTTTT. It is translated as CASSLGGSDTGELFF. V usage is TRBV28 and J usage is TRBJ2-2; 7 bases are a match to TRBD2. Per germline, CDR1 MDHEN and CDR2 SYDVKM. The CDR3 runs 15 residues. V was pared by 3 bases and J by 3 bases, with 4 bases of the junction left unmatched.

The CDR3 spells CASSIGLAVSYEQYF. The DNA of the CDR3 is TGTGCCAGTAGTATCGGACTAGCGGTATCCTACGAGCAGTACTTC. The chain has TRBV19 and TRBJ2-7; TRBD2 matches at 10 bases. The junction had 3 bases not matched to a gene; V was cut back by 3 bases and J by 1 base. Germline V gene sequence: CDR1 LNHDA, CDR2 SQIVND (reference sequence). The CDR3 is 15 amino acids.

J is TRBJ2-7 and V is TRBV2, with D perhaps matching TRBD2 (6 bases). The CDR3 loop spans 13 amino acids. V was trimmed by 6 bases and J by 1 base, leaving 10 bases between them. Germline-derived CDR1 and CDR2 are SNHLY and FYNNEI. Here the CDR3 reads CASRRDFSYEQYF. In DNA, the CDR3 is TGTGCCAGCAGAAGGGACTTTTCCTACGAGCAGTACTTC. The full variable domain, its missing parts supplied by reference TRBV2 and TRBJ2-7, is EPEVTQTPSHQVTQMGQEVILRCVPISNHLYFYWYRQILGQKVEFLVSFYNNEISEKSEIFDDQFSVERPDGSNFTLKIRSTKLEDSAMYFCASRRDFSYEQYFGPGTRLTVT.

This chain connects TRBV6-1 to TRBJ2-3; the match to TRBD2 covers 7 bases. The germline gives CDR1 MNHNS, CDR2 SASEGT. This CDR3 has 15 residues. With V trimmed by 7 bases and J by 3 bases, 10 bases remained unmatched. This CDR3 reads CASIEGGLGTDTQYF. The CDR3 DNA is TGTGCCAGCATAGAGGGAGGGTTAGGGACAGATACGCAGTATTTT.

The chain carries TRBV27 and TRBJ2-7, with 10 bases aligning to TRBD1. Germline CDR1 MNHEY, CDR2 SMNVEV (reference sequence). The CDR3 is made up of 13 amino acids. The ends lost 5 bases at V and 4 bases at J; junction bases unmatched: 2. CDR3 coding DNA: TGTGCCAGCAGTGGGGACAGGGGATACGAGCAGTACTTC. It is translated as CASSGDRGYEQYF.

DNA of the CDR3: TGTGCCAGCAGCGTGGACAGGGGGCGGACAACTTTCTTT. Protein product: CASSVDRGRTTFF. This chain joins TRBV5-6 and TRBJ1-1; 11 nucleotides line up with TRBD1. The J segment lost 12 bases and the V segment lost 4 bases, leaving 8 bases of the junction unmatched. The CDR3 extends over 13 amino acids. Germline V CDR1 and CDR2: SGHDT, YYEEEE. Full variable domain (remainder filled in from reference TRBV5-6 and TRBJ1-1): DAGVTQSPTHLIKTRGQQVTLRCSPKSGHDTVSWYQQALGQGPQFIFQYYEEEERQRGNFPDRFSGHQFPNYSSELNVNALLLGDSALYLCASSVDRGRTTFFGQGTRLTVV.

The chain combines TRBV29-1 with TRBJ2-1, with 9 bases fitting TRBD2. The CDR3 spans 13 residues. The germline CDR1 and CDR2 sequences are SQVTM and ANQGSEA. J was trimmed by 10 bases and V by 4 bases; bases with no gene match: 8. CDR3 bases: TGCAGCGTTGGATACAGCGGGAGGAGGGAGCAGTTCTTC. Amino acid sequence: CSVGYSGRREQFF.

The chain uses TRBV28 and TRBJ2-7; TRBD1 matches 10 bases. V dropped 4 bases and J dropped 4; count of bases not matched to a gene: 4. The germline V gene encodes CDR1 MDHEN and CDR2 SYDVKM. CDR3 size: 14 residues. The CDR3 region has the DNA TGTGCCAGCAGTTGGACAGGGGGGAGGTACGAGCAGTACTTC. It encodes CASSWTGGRYEQYF.

The chain links TRBV18 to TRBJ1-4, with a possible D match to TRBD1 (6 bases). In germline, CDR1 is KGHSH, CDR2 LQKENI. V lost 0 bases and J lost 8, with 13 bases in between. The length of the CDR3 is 15 residues. CDR3 loop: CASSPPGAREEKLFF. CDR3 in DNA: TGTGCCAGCTCACCACCGGGGGCGAGGGAGGAAAAACTGTTTTTT.

The chain recombines TRBV25-1 with TRBJ1-5; perhaps TRBD1 as D (6 bases). Trimming shortened V by 3 bases and J by 1 base, and 10 bases separated the two germline ends. Looked up from germline, CDR1 is MGHDK and CDR2 is SYGVNS. The CDR3 covers 15 residues. The CDR3 protein is CASSDSGTSNQPQHF. CDR3 nucleotides: TGTGCCAGCAGTGACTCCGGGACAAGCAATCAGCCCCAGCATTTT.

This chain links TRBV5-5 with TRBJ2-6; tentatively, D is TRBD1 (5 bases). The CDR3 runs 15 residues. V shed 3 bases and J shed 2 bases, with 9 bases lying between them. Germline-derived CDR1 and CDR2 are SGHKS and YYEKEE (reference sequence). This CDR3 is CASSWGQAGANVLTF. The CDR3 DNA is TGTGCCAGCAGCTGGGGCCAGGCTGGGGCCAACGTCCTGACTTTC.

The genes are TRBV4-1 and TRBJ1-4, with D perhaps TRBD1 (5 bases). This CDR3 contains 15 residues. Germline values: CDR1 MGHRA, CDR2 YSYEKL. Trimming left V 0 bases short and J 9 bases short, with 14 bases between. CDR3 coding DNA: TGCGCCAGCAGCCAAGAATGGGGCGCGGCGAAAAAACTGTTTTTT. The encoded protein is CASSQEWGAAKKLFF.

This chain uses TRBV6-1 with TRBJ2-1, with no clear D. V lost 3 bases and J 8 bases, leaving 17 bases between the germline ends. CDR3 length: 15 residues. CDR1 MNHNS and CDR2 SASEGT come from the germline V gene. CDR3 sequence (DNA): TGTGCCAGCAGTGACCGAGGCTCCTCGGTCGATGAGCAGTTCTTC. Amino acid sequence: CASSDRGSSVDEQFF.

The chain recombines TRBV7-2 with TRBJ2-2; TRBD2 is a possible D gene (6 bases). Germline CDR1 reads SGHTA; CDR2 reads FQGNSA. The CDR3 extends over 13 amino acids. Trimming left V 5 bases short and J 6 bases short, with 10 bases between. The CDR3: CASSPTSSGELFF. The CDR3 DNA reads TGTGCCAGCAGCCCCACTAGCTCCGGGGAGCTGTTTTTT.

This sequence joins TRBV6-5 and TRBJ1-1, with 7 bases identical to TRBD1. CDR3 length equals 15 residues. V dropped 5 bases and J dropped 3; count of bases not matched to a gene: 9. Germline V lookup: CDR1 MNHEY, CDR2 SVGAGI. The CDR3 coding sequence is TGTGCCAGCAGTACCCGGACAGGAGCCGACACTGAAGCTTTCTTT. Residues: CASSTRTGADTEAFF.

This chain links TRBV7-9 with TRBJ2-1; D call uncertain. V lost 5 bases and J 2 bases, leaving 13 bases between the germline ends. The CDR3 spans 15 residues. Germline V gives CDR1 SEHNR, CDR2 FQNEAQ (reference sequence). The CDR3 here is CASSPPLPPYNEQFF. In nucleotides, the CDR3 is TGTGCCAGCAGCCCCCCCCTCCCCCCCTACAATGAGCAGTTCTTC.

V usage is TRBV4-1 and J usage is TRBJ2-2; TRBD2 agrees at 12 bases. Losses at the gene ends were 3 bases for V and 3 bases for J; bases not matched to a gene: 11. This CDR3 is 19 amino acids long. CDR1 and CDR2 (germline): MGHRA, YSYEKL. The CDR3: CASSQSSSGRALYTGELFF. In DNA form, the CDR3 reads TGCGCCAGCAGCCAGTCATCTAGCGGGAGGGCCCTGTACACCGGGGAGCTGTTTTTT.

The chain has TRBV29-1 and TRBJ2-3, with 10 bases lining up with TRBD1. The CDR3 spans 15 residues. V was pared by 6 bases and J by 3 bases, with 9 bases of the junction left unmatched. Looked up from germline, CDR1 is SQVTM and CDR2 is ANQGSEA. The CDR3 loop reads CSVGDRGGGTDTQYF. The DNA of the CDR3 is TGCAGCGTGGGGGACAGGGGTGGAGGTACAGATACGCAGTATTTT.